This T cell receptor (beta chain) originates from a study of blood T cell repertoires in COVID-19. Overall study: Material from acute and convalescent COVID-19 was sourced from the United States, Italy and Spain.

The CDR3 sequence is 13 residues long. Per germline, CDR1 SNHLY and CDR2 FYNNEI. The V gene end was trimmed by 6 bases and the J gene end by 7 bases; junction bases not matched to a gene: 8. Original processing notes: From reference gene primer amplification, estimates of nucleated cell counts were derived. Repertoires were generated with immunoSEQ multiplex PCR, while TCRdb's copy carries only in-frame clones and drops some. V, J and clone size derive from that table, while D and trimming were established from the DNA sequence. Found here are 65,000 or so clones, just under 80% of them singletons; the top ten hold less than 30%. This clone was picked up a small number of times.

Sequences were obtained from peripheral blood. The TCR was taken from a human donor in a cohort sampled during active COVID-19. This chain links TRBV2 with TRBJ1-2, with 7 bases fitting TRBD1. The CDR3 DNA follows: TGTGCCAGCAGAGGAGACAGGGTTTCTGGCTACACCTTC. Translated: CASRGDRVSGYTF.